A selection of T cell receptor beta chains follows, all from one sample in a study of blood T cell repertoires in COVID-19. Using immunoSEQ multiplex PCR, the repertoire was profiled, and TCRdb retains in-frame clones only, with some absent. The table includes 70,000 to 95,000 clones, 85% to 95% detected once. The specimen was peripheral blood. Source of these receptors: a woman in her sixties or seventies with active COVID-19. Each CDR3 is given with its conserved first and last residue. D genes are given only for firm matches. Not every row has a clone size; where given, it reads once, few, many or a size class.

CDR3aa: CASSLEVATGGTLYNEQFF; CDR3nt: TGTGCCAGCAGCTTAGAGGTAGCGACAGGGGGTACCTTATACAATGAGCAGTTCTTC; v_gene: TRBV7-2; d_gene: TRBD1; j_gene: TRBJ2-1; abundance: -
CDR3aa: CASSLDRNYGYTF; CDR3nt: TGTGCCAGCAGCTTGGACAGGAACTATGGCTACACCTTC; v_gene: TRBV9; d_gene: TRBD1; j_gene: TRBJ1-2; abundance: -
CDR3aa: CASSLLDRGHNEQFF; CDR3nt: TGTGCCAGCAGCTTGTTGGACAGGGGCCACAATGAGCAGTTCTTC; v_gene: TRBV5-4; d_gene: TRBD1; j_gene: TRBJ2-1; abundance: -
CDR3aa: CASTNGAVNQPQHF; CDR3nt: TGTGCCAGTACCAATGGAGCAGTTAATCAGCCCCAGCATTTT; v_gene: TRBV19; d_gene: -; j_gene: TRBJ1-5; abundance: -
CDR3aa: CASSPSRGYNSPLHF; CDR3nt: TGTGCCAGCAGTCCAAGTAGGGGGTATAATTCACCCCTCCACTTT; v_gene: TRBV27; d_gene: -; j_gene: TRBJ1-6; abundance: -
CDR3aa: CAIRETGVETQYF; CDR3nt: TGTGCCATCAGGGAGACGGGGGTAGAGACCCAGTACTTC; v_gene: TRBV10-3; d_gene: -; j_gene: TRBJ2-5; abundance: -
CDR3aa: CAGSLAAGYPNYGYTF; CDR3nt: TGCGCCGGCAGCTTGGCGGCAGGCTACCCTAACTATGGCTACACCTTC; v_gene: TRBV5-1; d_gene: -; j_gene: TRBJ1-2; abundance: -
CDR3aa: CASSQLREQGEKLFF; CDR3nt: TGCGCCAGCAGCCAGTTGAGAGAACAGGGTGAAAAACTGTTTTTT; v_gene: TRBV4-3; d_gene: -; j_gene: TRBJ1-4; abundance: once
CDR3aa: CASRPDRGTRSPLHF; CDR3nt: TGTGCCAGCCGACCTGACAGGGGGACGCGATCACCCCTCCACTTT; v_gene: TRBV6-5; d_gene: TRBD1; j_gene: TRBJ1-6; abundance: once
CDR3aa: CASSFRQGARTDTQYF; CDR3nt: TGTGCCAGCAGCTTTAGACAGGGGGCGCGGACAGATACGCAGTATTTT; v_gene: TRBV5-4; d_gene: TRBD1; j_gene: TRBJ2-3; abundance: -
CDR3aa: CASSEASGGYNEQFF; CDR3nt: TGCGCCAGCAGTGAGGCTAGCGGGGGTTACAATGAGCAGTTCTTC; v_gene: TRBV10-1; d_gene: TRBD2; j_gene: TRBJ2-1; abundance: few
CDR3aa: CATSDFTGRPQHF; CDR3nt: TGTGCCACCAGTGATTTTACGGGGAGGCCCCAGCATTTT; v_gene: TRBV24-1; d_gene: -; j_gene: TRBJ1-5; abundance: -
CDR3aa: CASIPGGGRAETQYF; CDR3nt: TGTGCCAGCATCCCTGGGGGGGGCCGGGCAGAGACCCAGTACTTC; v_gene: TRBV6-2/TRBV6-3; d_gene: -; j_gene: TRBJ2-5; abundance: -
CDR3aa: CASTFYGAGGSEKLFF; CDR3nt: TGTGCCAGCACATTCTACGGTGCAGGGGGCAGTGAAAAACTGTTTTTT; v_gene: TRBV2; d_gene: TRBD1; j_gene: TRBJ1-4; abundance: once
CDR3aa: CASSYSSGINEKLFF; CDR3nt: TGTGCCAGCAGTTACTCTTCGGGAATTAATGAAAAACTGTTTTTT; v_gene: TRBV6-5; d_gene: -; j_gene: TRBJ1-4; abundance: -
CDR3aa: CASSLLGALSNQPQHF; CDR3nt: TGCGCCAGCAGCCTATTGGGGGCACTTAGCAATCAGCCCCAGCATTTT; v_gene: TRBV4-1; d_gene: -; j_gene: TRBJ1-5; abundance: -
CDR3aa: CSATDREGRITYEQYF; CDR3nt: TGCAGTGCTACTGATCGGGAGGGCCGTATTACCTACGAGCAGTACTTC; v_gene: TRBV20-1; d_gene: TRBD2; j_gene: TRBJ2-7; abundance: -
CDR3aa: CASSEAPGGQYF; CDR3nt: TGTGCCAGCAGTGAAGCGCCGGGAGGGCAGTATTTT; v_gene: TRBV2; d_gene: TRBD2; j_gene: TRBJ2-3; abundance: once
CDR3aa: CATSDPGGYEQYF; CDR3nt: TGTGCCACCAGTGACCCCGGGGGCTACGAGCAGTACTTC; v_gene: TRBV24-1; d_gene: -; j_gene: TRBJ2-7; abundance: -
CDR3aa: CATPARTGGNYGYTF; CDR3nt: TGTGCCACCCCGGCGCGGACAGGCGGGAACTATGGCTACACCTTC; v_gene: TRBV28; d_gene: TRBD1; j_gene: TRBJ1-2; abundance: -
CDR3aa: CASSFSGGPNIQYF; CDR3nt: TGTGCCAGCAGTTTTAGCGGGGGGCCGAACATTCAGTACTTC; v_gene: TRBV6-6; d_gene: TRBD2; j_gene: TRBJ2-4; abundance: -
CDR3aa: CASSLEASVGEQFF; CDR3nt: TGCGCCAGCAGCTTGGAGGCTAGCGTGGGTGAGCAGTTCTTC; v_gene: TRBV5-1; d_gene: -; j_gene: TRBJ2-1; abundance: -
CDR3aa: CASIEGGGYTF; CDR3nt: TGTGCCAGCATCGAAGGGGGCGGCTACACCTTC; v_gene: TRBV7-9; d_gene: TRBD1; j_gene: TRBJ1-2; abundance: -
CDR3aa: CASRQGAGNTIYF; CDR3nt: TGTGCCAGCAGGCAGGGGGCGGGAAACACCATATATTTT; v_gene: TRBV2; d_gene: TRBD1; j_gene: TRBJ1-3; abundance: -
CDR3aa: CASSETEGRQFF; CDR3nt: TGTGCCAGCAGTGAAACAGAAGGGAGGCAGTTCTTC; v_gene: TRBV6-4; d_gene: -; j_gene: TRBJ2-1; abundance: -